These 20 T cell receptor beta chains were sequenced from one sample in a study of OX40 agonist ivuxolimab in advanced cancers. Receptor amplification or capture employed the immunoSEQ multiplex PCR assay. TCRdb provides this immuneACCESS table in a form limited to in-frame rearrangements. Some clones are lacking; in checked studies, under half of them reflect an unresolved V gene, and why the rest are absent is not known. The sample has 60,000 to 85,000 clones on record, 70% to 80% of them singletons. Jointly, the top ten make up about 1.6% of the sample. Source: CD4+ or CD8+ T cells sorted from blood, taken in a trial of the OX40 agonist ivuxolimab. These TCRs come from an adult with an advanced solid tumor such as melanoma, head and neck, liver or kidney cancer.

This clone has only a few counts. This chain connects TRBV5-1 to TRBJ1-2; possibly TRBD1 for D (5 bases). V was pared by 0 bases and J by 7 bases, with 10 bases between. The germline V gene encodes CDR1 SGHRS and CDR2 YFSETQ. The CDR3 has 13 residues. DNA of the CDR3: TGCGCCAGCAGCTTGGAGTTGGGGCTTGGCTACACCTTC. It is translated as CASSLELGLGYTF.

The V call is TRBV7-6, the J call TRBJ2-5; D is undetermined. From germline, CDR1 is SGHVS and CDR2 FNYEAQ. The CDR3 consists of 14 residues. V lost 4 bases, J lost 1 base, and 10 bases lay in between. The CDR3, as DNA: TGTGCCAGCAGCTCCCAGGTTAGCCAAGAGACCCAGTACTTC. Its protein product is CASSSQVSQETQYF. Filled out from reference TRBV7-6 and TRBJ2-5, the complete variable domain reads GAGVSQSPRYKVTKRGQDVALRCDPISGHVSLYWYRQALGQGPEFLTYFNYEAQQDKSGLPNDRFSAERPEGSISTLTIQRTEQRDSAMYRCASSSQVSQETQYFGPGTRLLVL.

The chain employs TRBV7-3 and TRBJ2-1; 12 nucleotides agree with TRBD2. Germline CDR1 SGHTA, CDR2 FQGTGA. V lost 2 bases and J lost 4; bases outside the gene matches: 3. CDR3 length: 16 amino acids. The CDR3 nucleotides are TGTGCCAGCAGCTTATCTGGACTAGCGGGGTACAATGAGCAGTTCTTC. Protein: CASSLSGLAGYNEQFF.

The genes are TRBV4-1 and TRBJ2-1, with a possible D match to TRBD1 (5 bases). Per germline, CDR1 MGHRA and CDR2 YSYEKL. This CDR3 is 19 amino acids long. Trimming took 4 bases from V and 0 from J, leaving 22 bases between them. CDR3 sequence (DNA): TGCGCCAGCAGCCCATATGGGGCAAACCACGGACGCTCCTACAATGAGCAGTTCTTC. Translating it yields CASSPYGANHGRSYNEQFF.

CDR3 nucleotide sequence: TGTGCCAGCACTCGTTCCGGGGTGGAGACCCAGTACTTC. Encoded protein: CASTRSGVETQYF. The chain carries TRBV2 and TRBJ2-5; D may be TRBD2 (5 bases). In germline, CDR1 is SNHLY, CDR2 FYNNEI. The V end lost 7 bases, the J end lost 5 bases, and 14 bases lay between the germline ends. The CDR3 is 13 amino acids.

With respect to this clone: A junction end diverges from the germline sequence, so it may reflect a read error. J is TRBJ2-5 and V is TRBV7-7, with D tentatively TRBD1 or TRBD2 (6 bases each). The CDR3 sequence is 16 residues long. Germline lookup yields CDR1 SSHAT and CDR2 FNYEAQ (reference sequence). Here the CDR3 reads CASSLGGDGGIETQYF. The CDR3 DNA is TGTGCTAGCAGCTTAGGAGGGGACGGGGGCATCGAGACCCAGTACTTC.

The chain combines TRBV4-1 with TRBJ2-1; TRBD2 might be the D (5 bases). Deletions cut 3 bases from V and 2 bases from J, with 11 bases between. Germline CDR1 and CDR2: MGHRA and YSYEKL. The CDR3 extends over 15 amino acids. CDR3 amino acids: CASSHGLSPYNEQFF. In nucleotides, the CDR3 is TGCGCCAGCAGCCACGGACTTAGCCCCTACAATGAGCAGTTCTTC.

The chain links TRBV4-1 to TRBJ2-3, with 8 bases fitting TRBD2. The CDR3 loop spans 17 amino acids. Germline CDR1 reads MGHRA; CDR2 reads YSYEKL. With V trimmed by 1 base and J by 4 bases, 10 bases remained unmatched. DNA for the CDR3: TGCGCCAGCAGCCAAGGGTCGGGCAGCGGGGGATCAGATACGCAGTATTTT. Amino acid sequence: CASSQGSGSGGSDTQYF.

This clone was counted a single time. The rearrangement uses TRBV2 and TRBJ2-7; TRBD2 matches 8 bases. V trimming: 2 bases; J trimming: 7 bases; junction bases outside the gene matches: 13. Germline lookup yields CDR1 SNHLY and CDR2 FYNNEI. The CDR3 runs to 16 residues. The chain's CDR3 is CASSERGGLEWREQYF. The CDR3 region has the DNA TGTGCCAGCAGTGAACGAGGGGGACTAGAATGGAGGGAGCAGTACTTC. The full variable domain, its missing parts supplied by reference TRBV2 and TRBJ2-7, is EPEVTQTPSHQVTQMGQEVILRCVPISNHLYFYWYRQILGQKVEFLVSFYNNEISEKSEIFDDQFSVERPDGSNFTLKIRSTKLEDSAMYFCASSERGGLEWREQYFGPGTRLTVT.

The chain has TRBV11-1 and TRBJ2-7, with D tentatively TRBD1 (6 bases). Germline values: CDR1 SGHAT, CDR2 FQDESV (reference sequence). V was pared by 0 bases and J by 3 bases, with 9 bases between. The CDR3 runs 14 residues. DNA of the CDR3: TGTGCCAGCAGCTTAGCCGGACAGAACTACGAGCAGTACTTC. Its protein product is CASSLAGQNYEQYF. The full variable domain, rest sourced from reference TRBV11-1 and TRBJ2-7, is EAEVAQSPRYKITEKSQAVAFWCDPISGHATLYWYRQILGQGPELLVQFQDESVVDDSQLPKDRFSAERLKGVDSTLKIQPAELGDSAMYLCASSLAGQNYEQYFGPGTRLTVT.

This chain links TRBV5-1 with TRBJ1-2; maybe TRBD1 (5 bases). Germline V CDR1 and CDR2: SGHRS, YFSETQ. The V and J ends lost 1 base and 0 bases respectively, with 13 bases between them. There are 16 residues in the CDR3. The CDR3 loop is CASSLSYGASNYGYTF. The CDR3 DNA reads TGCGCCAGCAGCTTGTCCTATGGGGCCTCTAACTATGGCTACACCTTC.

The J gene is TRBJ1-2, the V gene TRBV28, with TRBD1 identical over 7 bases. Per the germline V gene, CDR1 is MDHEN and CDR2 is SYDVKM. Trimming took 3 bases from V and 5 from J; bases not matched to a gene: 9. The CDR3 is made up of 15 amino acids. The CDR3 loop is CASSFEATGAYGYTF. CDR3 in DNA: TGTGCCAGCAGTTTCGAGGCTACAGGGGCGTATGGCTACACCTTC.

This clone has more than one count but fewer than ten. The V call is TRBV4-2, the J call TRBJ1-4, with D perhaps TRBD1 (5 bases). Trimming took off 0 bases at V and 0 bases at J, with 11 bases between the two ends. The CDR3 runs 17 residues. Germline values: CDR1 LGHNA, CDR2 YNFKEQ. As DNA, the CDR3 is TGTGCCAGCAGCCAAGATCTGGGGGAGGCAACTAATGAAAAACTGTTTTTT. Amino acid sequence: CASSQDLGEATNEKLFF.

This chain uses TRBV18 with TRBJ2-3; 9 bases match TRBD2. Germline trimming cut 4 bases from V and 0 bases from J; bases unmatched to any gene: 2. This CDR3 spans 15 amino acids. Germline V CDR1 and CDR2: KGHSH, LQKENI. For the CDR3, the DNA is TGTGCCAGCTCACTTCTAGCGGGAAGCACAGATACGCAGTATTTT. It codes for CASSLLAGSTDTQYF.

CDR3 sequence: CASRDYRTAGRNYGYTF. The CDR3 region has the DNA TGCGCCAGCAGGGACTACAGAACGGCAGGGCGAAACTATGGCTACACCTTC. The gene calls are TRBV4-1 and TRBJ1-2, with D perhaps matching TRBD1 (5 bases). Germline CDR1 reads MGHRA; CDR2 reads YSYEKL. This CDR3 comprises 17 residues. Between the trimmed V and J ends, which lost 6 bases and 2 bases, there was a span of 22 bases.

The chain combines TRBV7-8 with TRBJ2-2, with a tentative D call TRBD2 (6 bases). V lost 5 bases and J lost 9, with 10 bases in between. Germline CDR1 reads SGHVS; CDR2 reads FQNEAQ. The CDR3 totals 12 residues. CDR3 sequence reads: CASSRGVRELFF. The CDR3 DNA is TGTGCCAGCAGCCGCGGGGTCAGGGAGCTGTTTTTT. Full variable domain (missing parts from reference TRBV7-8 and TRBJ2-2): GAGVSQSPRYKVAKRGQDVALRCDPISGHVSLFWYQQALGQGPEFLTYFQNEAQLDKSGLPSDRFFAERPEGSVSTLKIQRTQQEDSAVYLCASSRGVRELFFGEGSRLTVL.

The chain combines TRBV2 with TRBJ2-3, with 7 bases fitting TRBD1. CDR1 is SNHLY and CDR2 is FYNNEI in the germline V gene. Trimming cost V 2 bases and J 1 base; bases outside gene matches: 3. The CDR3 length is 15 residues. The CDR3 region has the DNA TGTGCCAGCAGTGAAAACACAGGGGGCACAGATACGCAGTATTTT. It is translated as CASSENTGGTDTQYF.

The chain uses TRBV7-9 and TRBJ2-1; tentatively, D is TRBD2 (6 bases). This CDR3 has 13 amino acids. CDR1 SEHNR and CDR2 FQNEAQ come from the germline V gene (reference sequence). V was pared by 6 bases and J by 5 bases, with 11 bases between. This chain's CDR3 is CASRWGDHNEQFF. The CDR3 bases are TGTGCCAGCAGGTGGGGGGACCACAATGAGCAGTTCTTC.

This chain connects TRBV15 to TRBJ1-1; weak D call: TRBD1 (5 bases). Trimming left V 2 bases short and J 5 bases short, with 15 bases between. This CDR3 has 15 amino acids. The germline V gene encodes CDR1 LNHNV and CDR2 YYDKDF (reference sequence). The CDR3 protein is CATSRKRRGETEAFF. The CDR3 region has the DNA TGTGCCACCAGCAGAAAAAGAAGGGGAGAGACTGAAGCTTTCTTT.

J is TRBJ1-2 and V is TRBV5-1; tentative D call: TRBD1 (6 bases). V shed 7 bases and J shed 3 bases, with 16 bases lying between them. The CDR3 covers 14 residues. CDR1 is SGHRS and CDR2 is YFSETQ in the germline V gene. This CDR3 is CASGQSAGYYGYTF. The CDR3 DNA reads as TGCGCCAGCGGACAGTCGGCAGGCTACTATGGCTACACCTTC.